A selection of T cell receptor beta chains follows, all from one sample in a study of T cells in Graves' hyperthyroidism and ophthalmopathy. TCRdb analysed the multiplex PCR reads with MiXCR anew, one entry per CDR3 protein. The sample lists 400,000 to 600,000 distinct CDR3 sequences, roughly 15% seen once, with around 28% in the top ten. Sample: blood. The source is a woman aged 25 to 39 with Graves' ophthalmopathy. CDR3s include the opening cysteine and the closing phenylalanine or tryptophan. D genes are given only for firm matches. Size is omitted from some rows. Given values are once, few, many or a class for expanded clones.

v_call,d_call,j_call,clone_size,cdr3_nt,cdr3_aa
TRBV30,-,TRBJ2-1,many,TGTGCCTGGAGTGTTATGGGCCAACGCGTATACAATGAGCAGTTCTTC,CAWSVMGQRVYNEQFF
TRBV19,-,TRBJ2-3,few,TGTGCCAGTAGTAGCCTACAGGGAGATACGCAGTATTTT,CASSSLQGDTQYF
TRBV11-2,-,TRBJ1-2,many,TGTGCCAGCAGCCCCGACCACTTCGGCTATGGCTACACCTTC,CASSPDHFGYGYTF
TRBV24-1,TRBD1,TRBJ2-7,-,TGTGCCACCAGTGATTTCTCCGGGACAGGGAGCTACGAGCAGTACTTC,CATSDFSGTGSYEQYF
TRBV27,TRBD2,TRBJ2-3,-,TGTGCCAGCAGTTTATCGGGACTAGCGGGCAGAGGTGGCACAGATACGCAGTATTTT,CASSLSGLAGRGGTDTQYF
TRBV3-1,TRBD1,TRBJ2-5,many,TGTGCCAGCAGCCAAATGGGCAGGGGGCAGGGAGAGACCCAGTACTTC,CASSQMGRGQGETQYF
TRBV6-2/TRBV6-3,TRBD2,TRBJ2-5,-,TGTGCCAGCAGACTAGCGGGAGTGGGAGAGACCCAGTACTTC,CASRLAGVGETQYF
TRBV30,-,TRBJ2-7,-,TGTGCCTGGAGTGTCCCGGACGGGTTCTCCTACGAGCAGTACTTC,CAWSVPDGFSYEQYF
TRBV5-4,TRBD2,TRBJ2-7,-,TGTGCCAGCAGCTTGGGCGGGAGGCCCTCCTACGAGCAGTACTTC,CASSLGGRPSYEQYF
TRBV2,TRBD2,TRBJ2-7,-,TGTGCCAGCAGTGCCCTCACTAGCGGGAGCGGCGAGCAGTACTTC,CASSALTSGSGEQYF
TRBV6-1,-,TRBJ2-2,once,TGTGCCAGCACCTATGGGGGGAACACCGGGGAGCTGTTTTTT,CASTYGGNTGELFF
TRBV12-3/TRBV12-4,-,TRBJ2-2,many,TGTGCCAGCAGTTTGAGGAACACCGGGGAGCTGTTTTTT,CASSLRNTGELFF
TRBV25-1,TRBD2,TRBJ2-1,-,TGTGCCAGCAGTGATCATCGCGTGGGCGGGAGCTCCTACAATGAGCAGTTCTTC,CASSDHRVGGSSYNEQFF
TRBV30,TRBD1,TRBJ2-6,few,TGTGCCTGGAGTCGCCGGACAGGGCCTAGCTCTGGGGCCAACGTCCTGACTTTC,CAWSRRTGPSSGANVLTF
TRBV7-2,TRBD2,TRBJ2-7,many,TGTGCCAGCAGCTCCGGGACTAGCGGGAGGTATTCCTACGAGCAGTACTTC,CASSSGTSGRYSYEQYF
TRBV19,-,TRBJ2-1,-,TGTGCCAGTAGCCTGTTTCAGACCCAAAGGGATGAGCAGTTCTTC,CASSLFQTQRDEQFF
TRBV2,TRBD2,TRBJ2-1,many,TGTGCCAGCAGCTCAGGACAACCCGGGGGGGAGCAGTTCTTC,CASSSGQPGGEQFF
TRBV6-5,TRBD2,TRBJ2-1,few,TGTGCCAGCAGTTACGCGGGAGGGCTCTACAATGAGCAGTTCTTC,CASSYAGGLYNEQFF
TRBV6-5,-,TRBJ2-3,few,TGTGCCAGCAGTTACTATCAAGGGGGCACAGATACGCAGTATTTT,CASSYYQGGTDTQYF
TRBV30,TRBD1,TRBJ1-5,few,TGTGCCTGGAGTGCTTGGGACAGGGGAGCCTTTCAGCCCCAGCATTTT,CAWSAWDRGAFQPQHF
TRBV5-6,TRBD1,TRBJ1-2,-,TGTGCCAGCAGCCGGACAGGGAGAGACTATGGCTACACCTTC,CASSRTGRDYGYTF
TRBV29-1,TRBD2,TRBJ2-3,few,TGCAGCGTTGAAGGAAGCGGGAGAGAAACAGATACGCAGTATTTT,CSVEGSGRETDTQYF
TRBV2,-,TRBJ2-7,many,TGTGCCAGCAGTGAAGCGCTTTACGACGAGCAGTACTTC,CASSEALYDEQYF
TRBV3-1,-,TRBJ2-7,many,TGTGCCAGCAGCCAATACAGGGCGGGGGAGCAGTACTTC,CASSQYRAGEQYF
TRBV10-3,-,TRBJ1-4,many,TGTGCCATCAGTGAGCCCAGGAATGAAAAACTGTTTTTT,CAISEPRNEKLFF
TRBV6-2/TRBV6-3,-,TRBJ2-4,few,TGTGCCAGCAGTGTAGGGGCCAAAAACATTCAGTACTTC,CASSVGAKNIQYF
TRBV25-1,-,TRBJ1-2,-,TGTGCCAGCAGTGAATTTGGGGGGGACTATGGCTACACCTTC,CASSEFGGDYGYTF
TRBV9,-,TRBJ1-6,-,TGTGCCATCAGCGTAGGGCCGACAAATTCACCCCTCCACTTT,CAISVGPTNSPLHF
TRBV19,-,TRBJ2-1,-,TGTGCCAGTAGTATCTCTTTCACCTCTTACAATGAGCAGTTCTTC,CASSISFTSYNEQFF
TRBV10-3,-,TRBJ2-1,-,TGTGCCATCAGTGAGTCCCTTTCTATCAATGAGCAGTTCTTC,CAISESLSINEQFF
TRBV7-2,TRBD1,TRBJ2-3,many,TGTGCCAGCAGTCGGACAGGGGGCCTTGCAGGAGATACGCAGTATTTT,CASSRTGGLAGDTQYF
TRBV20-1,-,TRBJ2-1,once,TGCAGTGCGATACAGGGTTGGGGTTACAATGAGCAGTTCTTC,CSAIQGWGYNEQFF
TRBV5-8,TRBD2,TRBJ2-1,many,TGTGCCAGCTACTTGGGGCGGGAGTTCTCCTACAATGAGCAGTTCTTC,CASYLGREFSYNEQFF
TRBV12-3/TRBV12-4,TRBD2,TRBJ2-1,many,TGTGCCAGCAGTCCCCGACTAGCGGGGTTTCGGGATGAGCAGTTCTTC,CASSPRLAGFRDEQFF
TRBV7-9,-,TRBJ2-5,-,TGTGCCAGCAGCCTCACCGGGACGCCTAAAGAGACCCAGTACTTC,CASSLTGTPKETQYF
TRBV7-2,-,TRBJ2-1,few,TGTGCCAGCAGCTTAGAAGGCGGGGATTGGAATGAGCAGTTCTTC,CASSLEGGDWNEQFF
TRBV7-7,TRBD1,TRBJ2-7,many,TGTGCTAGCAGCCCTAGCCGGGACAGGGGCTCCGAGCAGTACTTC,CASSPSRDRGSEQYF
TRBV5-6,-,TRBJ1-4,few,TGTGCCAGCAGCGGGGAGGGGACCGTTCATGAAAAACTGTTTTTT,CASSGEGTVHEKLFF
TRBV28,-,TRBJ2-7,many,TGTGCCAGCAGTTCCCGGACGAAAGAATCTTCTCACTACGAGCAGTACTTC,CASSSRTKESSHYEQYF
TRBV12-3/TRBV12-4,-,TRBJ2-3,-,TGTGCCAGCAGGGCGCTTGGGGACAATACGCAGTATTTT,CASRALGDNTQYF
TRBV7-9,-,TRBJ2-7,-,TGTGCCAGCAGCTTTCTGGCCCACGAGCAGTACTTC,CASSFLAHEQYF
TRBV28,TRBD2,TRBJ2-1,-,TGTGCCAGCAGTTTGTCCCGAGGACTAGCGGGAACCAATGAGCAGTTCTTC,CASSLSRGLAGTNEQFF
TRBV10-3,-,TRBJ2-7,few,TGTGCCATCAAAGCACAGTCCTCCTACGAGCAGTACTTC,CAIKAQSSYEQYF
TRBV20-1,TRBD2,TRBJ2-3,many,TGCAGTGCTAGAGATGGGACTAGGGGCCCAGATACGCAGTATTTT,CSARDGTRGPDTQYF
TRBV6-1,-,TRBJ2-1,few,TGTGCCAGCTGGAAGTCCGGGGTTCATGAGCAGTTCTTC,CASWKSGVHEQFF
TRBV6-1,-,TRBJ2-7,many,TGTGCCAGCAGTGAAGCCTCGGGGAGCGAGCAGTACTTC,CASSEASGSEQYF
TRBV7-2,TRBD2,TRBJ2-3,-,TGTGCCAGCAGCTCCCGACTAGCGGATAAAGATACGCAGTATTTT,CASSSRLADKDTQYF